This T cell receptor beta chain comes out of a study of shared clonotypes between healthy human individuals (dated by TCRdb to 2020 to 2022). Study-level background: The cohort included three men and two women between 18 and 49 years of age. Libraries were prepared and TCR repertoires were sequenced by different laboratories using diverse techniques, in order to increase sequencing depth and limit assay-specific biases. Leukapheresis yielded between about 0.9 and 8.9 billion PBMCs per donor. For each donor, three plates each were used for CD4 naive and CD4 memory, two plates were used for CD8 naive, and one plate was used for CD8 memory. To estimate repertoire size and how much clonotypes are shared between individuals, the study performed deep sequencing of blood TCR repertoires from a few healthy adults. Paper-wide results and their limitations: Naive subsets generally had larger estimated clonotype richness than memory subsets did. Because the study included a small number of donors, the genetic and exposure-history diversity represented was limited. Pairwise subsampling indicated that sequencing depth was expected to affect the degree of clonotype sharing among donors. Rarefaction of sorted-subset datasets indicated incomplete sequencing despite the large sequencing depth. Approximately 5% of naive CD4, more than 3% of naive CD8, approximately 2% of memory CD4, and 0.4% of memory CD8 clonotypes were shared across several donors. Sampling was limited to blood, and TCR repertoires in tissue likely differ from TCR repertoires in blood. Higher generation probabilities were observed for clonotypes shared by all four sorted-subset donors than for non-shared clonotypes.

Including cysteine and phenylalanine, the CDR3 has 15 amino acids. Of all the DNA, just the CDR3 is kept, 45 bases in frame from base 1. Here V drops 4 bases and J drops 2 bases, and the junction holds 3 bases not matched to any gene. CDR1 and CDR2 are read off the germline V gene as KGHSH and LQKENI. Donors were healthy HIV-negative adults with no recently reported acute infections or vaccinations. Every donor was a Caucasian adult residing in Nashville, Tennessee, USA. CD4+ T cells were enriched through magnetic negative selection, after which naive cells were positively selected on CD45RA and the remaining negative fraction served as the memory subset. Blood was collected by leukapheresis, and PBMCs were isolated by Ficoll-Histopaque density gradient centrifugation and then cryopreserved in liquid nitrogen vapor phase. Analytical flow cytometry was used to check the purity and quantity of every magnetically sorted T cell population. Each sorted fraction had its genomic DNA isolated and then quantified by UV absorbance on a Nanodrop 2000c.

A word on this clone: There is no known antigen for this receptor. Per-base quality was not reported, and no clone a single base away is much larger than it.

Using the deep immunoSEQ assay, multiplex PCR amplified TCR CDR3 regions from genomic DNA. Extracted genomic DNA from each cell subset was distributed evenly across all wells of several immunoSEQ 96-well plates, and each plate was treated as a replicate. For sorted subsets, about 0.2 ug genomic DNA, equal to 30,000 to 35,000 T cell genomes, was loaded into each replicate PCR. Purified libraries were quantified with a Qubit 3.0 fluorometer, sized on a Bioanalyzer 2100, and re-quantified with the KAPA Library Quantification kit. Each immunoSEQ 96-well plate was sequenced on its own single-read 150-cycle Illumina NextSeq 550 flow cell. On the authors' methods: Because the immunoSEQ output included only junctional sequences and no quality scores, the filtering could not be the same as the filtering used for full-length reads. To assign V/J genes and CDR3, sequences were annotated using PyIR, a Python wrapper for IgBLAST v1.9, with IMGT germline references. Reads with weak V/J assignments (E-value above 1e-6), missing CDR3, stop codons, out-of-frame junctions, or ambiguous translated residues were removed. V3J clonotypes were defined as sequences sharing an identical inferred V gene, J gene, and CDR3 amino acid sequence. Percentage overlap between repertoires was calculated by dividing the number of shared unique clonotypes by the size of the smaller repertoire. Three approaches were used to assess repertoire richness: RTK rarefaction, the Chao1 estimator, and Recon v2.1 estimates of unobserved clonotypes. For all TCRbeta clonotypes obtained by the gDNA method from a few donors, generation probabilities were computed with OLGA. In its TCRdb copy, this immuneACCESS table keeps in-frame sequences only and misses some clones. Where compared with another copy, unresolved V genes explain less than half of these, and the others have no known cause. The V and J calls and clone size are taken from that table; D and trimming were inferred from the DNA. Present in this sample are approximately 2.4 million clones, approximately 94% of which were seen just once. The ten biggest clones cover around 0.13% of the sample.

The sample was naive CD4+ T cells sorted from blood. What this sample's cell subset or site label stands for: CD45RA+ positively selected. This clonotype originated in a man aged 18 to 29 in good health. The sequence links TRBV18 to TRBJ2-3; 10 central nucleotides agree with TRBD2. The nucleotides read TGTGCCAGCTCACTAGCGGGGGGATACACAGATACGCAGTATTTT. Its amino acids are CASSLAGGYTDTQYF.